This paragraph covers one T cell receptor (beta chain) sequence. Its antigen remains unidentified. Base qualities are missing; no much larger clone stands one base away. Inclusive of the bounding cysteine and phenylalanine, the CDR3 is 14 residues long. The only DNA kept is the CDR3, 42 bases in frame from the first base. Clipping removes 3 bases from V and 4 bases from J, with 5 as the unmatched junction base count. According to the germline V gene, CDR1 reads SGHTA and CDR2 reads FQGTGA. This specimen comes from a study of T cells after yellow fever vaccination (dated 2019 in TCRdb). In terms of the full investigation: The SMART-Seq v4 Ultra Low Input RNA kit was used to prepare libraries from fractions with low cell numbers. To track T-cell clones before and after primary and booster YFV17D yellow fever vaccination, bulk TCR alpha and beta repertoires were sequenced longitudinally. Two healthy male donors, one aged 18 to 29 and one aged 30 to 40 years, made up the cohort. Blood samples were taken at several timepoints before and after primary and secondary immunization, and bulk PBMC replicates and cell subsets were isolated. Points the paper makes about the study in general: Because abundant contaminating clonotypes from the bulk population could be contained in FACS-sorted repertoires, computational filtering was required. After the booster, most clones that had expanded after primary vaccination were detected again (nearly 98% of CD4 and 88% of CD8), suggesting broad maintenance of memory. Because the study included only a couple of donors, the extent to which the findings can be generalized is limited. A small share of clonotypes was detected in both CD4 and CD8 compartments, with the overlap likely arising from convergent recombination. Compared with the primary T-cell response, the secondary T-cell response was weaker but faster, peaking on day 5 rather than day 15.

TCR cDNA was made using 5'RACE template switching, a step that added a universal primer site and unique molecular identifiers. cDNA synthesis was primed from both the TCR alpha and TCR beta constant segments. Two PCR steps were used to amplify libraries, with sample barcodes and sequencing adapters being added in the second step. Sequencing of libraries was done on Illumina HiSeq 2500 (2x100 bp) or NovaSeq (2x150 bp). Per the authors' processing: Demultiplexing of reads and collapsing into UMI consensus sequences were performed with MIGEC, and V(D)J alignment was carried out with MiXCR. Clonotypes responding to the vaccine were identified with edgeR on replicate PBMC samples, with the criteria of FDR below 0.01 and a log2 fold change above 5 up to day 15. Each bulk clonotype was labeled CD4 or CD8 based on which sequenced repertoire, CD4 or CD8, contained the clonotype at higher abundance. In TCRdb, the public reads were trimmed at Q25 with fastp and aligned with MiXCR, with productive beta chains retained. Rows with a matching CDR3 protein are joined into one entry that keeps the most common DNA and genes. The V and J calls were determined by TCRdb, not by the authors. Here the sample has about 500,000 distinct CDR3 sequences; 17% occur a single time. The ten largest clones capture 17% of the sample.

The sample's treatment or condition label, decoded: live attenuated yellow fever vaccine strain. Two biological replicates of bulk PBMCs were collected at each blood-draw timepoint. PBMCs were isolated from peripheral blood using a standard Ficoll-Paque protocol. RNA was extracted with TriZol from bulk PBMCs, CD4 and CD8 fractions, and dextramer-positive and dextramer-negative fractions. The sequence was collected from a young man who received the YFV17D yellow fever vaccine. Specimen: PBMCs, collected 5 days after the first yellow fever vaccination. The rearrangement combines TRBV7-3 with TRBJ2-5, with 7 middle bases fitting TRBD1. The DNA is TGTGCCAGCAGCTTTACAGGGGTCCGAGAGACCCAGTACTTC. Its coded protein is CASSFTGVRETQYF.